The 16 T cell receptor beta chains below come from one sample, sequenced in a study of blood T cell repertoires in COVID-19. Some clones are missing from TCRdb's copy, which holds only in-frame ones; the method was immunoSEQ multiplex PCR. The sample has roughly 200,000 clones, more than 60% seen once. Sequenced: peripheral blood. The origin of the receptors is a middle-aged man who had recovered from COVID-19.

The gene calls are TRBV14 and TRBJ2-3; possibly TRBD1 for D (6 bases). This CDR3 has 16 residues. Germline CDR1 reads SGHDN; CDR2 reads FVKESK. V gave up 8 bases and J gave up 3 bases, with 21 bases separating them. CDR3 residues: CASSEYRAGVTDTQYF. The CDR3 DNA sequence: TGTGCCAGCTCGGAATACAGGGCGGGTGTTACAGATACGCAGTATTTT.

The CDR3 DNA is TGTGCCAGCAGCCCTGGACTAGCGGGGTACAATGAGCAGTTCTTC. Its protein product is CASSPGLAGYNEQFF. The chain employs TRBV5-6 and TRBJ2-1; 12 positions agree with TRBD2. Unmatched junction bases numbered 3, after V lost 4 bases and J lost 4 bases. The CDR3 totals 15 residues. Germline V gene data show CDR1 as SGHDT and CDR2 as YYEEEE.

V usage is TRBV29-1 and J usage is TRBJ1-2; maybe TRBD1 (6 bases). Trimming cost V 6 bases and J 0 bases, with 11 bases left between them. From germline, CDR1 is SQVTM and CDR2 ANQGSEA. This CDR3 is built from 13 residues. CDR3 sequence: CSVLDSSNYGYTF. The CDR3 nucleotides are TGCAGCGTCCTGGACAGTTCTAACTATGGCTACACCTTC.

V and J are TRBV7-2 and TRBJ1-2; D unclear. Germline V gives CDR1 SGHTA, CDR2 FQGNSA. V was shortened by 5 bases and J by 3 bases, with 10 bases between the two germline ends. The CDR3 loop spans 13 amino acids. CDR3 coding DNA: TGTGCCAGCAGCAACCGCAGGTACTATGGCTACACCTTC. This sequence encodes CASSNRRYYGYTF.

V usage is TRBV7-6 and J usage is TRBJ2-3; 7 bases line up with TRBD1. The CDR3 extends over 18 amino acids. The junction had 12 bases not matched to a gene; V was cut back by 3 bases and J by 0 bases. The germline V gene has CDR1 SGHVS and CDR2 FNYEAQ. The CDR3 nucleotides read TGTGCCAGCAGCTTTAATCCCCCTCGACAGGGTAGCACAGATACGCAGTATTTT. Translation gives CASSFNPPRQGSTDTQYF.

This clone occurred a few times. The CDR3 region is CASSPGGAGGYEQYF. CDR3 bases: TGTGCCAGCAGCCCCGGCGGTGCGGGAGGGTACGAGCAGTACTTC. The chain couples TRBV7-2 to TRBJ2-7; 9 bases are a match to TRBD2. With V trimmed by 5 bases and J by 4 bases, 9 bases remained unmatched. Germline V lookup: CDR1 SGHTA, CDR2 FQGNSA. The CDR3 is 15 residues long.

This rearrangement joins TRBV5-5 to TRBJ1-5; 9 bases align to TRBD1. The trim removed 4 bases at V and 4 bases at J, leaving 6 bases unmatched. CDR1 SGHKS and CDR2 YYEKEE come from the germline V gene (reference sequence). The CDR3 loop spans 15 amino acids. CDR3 DNA: TGTGCCAGCAGCGGAGCCGGGACAGGGAATCAGCCCCAGCATTTT. As protein: CASSGAGTGNQPQHF. Full variable domain (missing parts from reference TRBV5-5 and TRBJ1-5): DAGVTQSPTHLIKTRGQQVTLRCSPISGHKSVSWYQQVLGQGPQFIFQYYEKEERGRGNFPDRFSARQFPNYSSELNVNALLLGDSALYLCASSGAGTGNQPQHFGDGTRLSIL.

V usage is TRBV7-9 and J usage is TRBJ1-2, with a possible D match to TRBD1 (6 bases). Germline CDR1 and CDR2: SEHNR and FQNEAQ (reference sequence). The CDR3 has 16 amino acids. V was cut by 1 base and J by 4 bases, with 16 bases left in between. CDR3 protein: CASSLGESRGSYGYTF. The CDR3 nucleotides are TGTGCCAGCAGCTTAGGAGAATCCAGGGGATCCTATGGCTACACCTTC.

This sequence joins TRBV5-4 and TRBJ2-7; D may be TRBD1 (5 bases). Germline values: CDR1 SGHNT, CDR2 YYREEE (reference sequence). The V end was cut by 1 base, the J end by 2 bases, with 13 bases between. CDR3 length: 15 residues. DNA of the CDR3: TGTGCCAGCAGCTTGCGTCAGGGATTAGCCTACGAGCAGTACTTC. Its translation is CASSLRQGLAYEQYF.

The chain combines TRBV2 with TRBJ2-4; D gene ambiguous. V lost 0 bases to trimming and J lost 7 bases, with 13 bases between them. The CDR3 length is 15 residues. Per germline, CDR1 SNHLY and CDR2 FYNNEI. DNA for the CDR3: TGTGCCAGCAGTGAAGCTCGCGGCGACGTGAACATTCAGTACTTC. This encodes CASSEARGDVNIQYF.

This rearrangement joins TRBV5-1 to TRBJ1-2; TRBD1 matches 7 bases. CDR1 SGHRS and CDR2 YFSETQ come from the germline V gene. Trimming removed 4 bases from V and 2 bases from J; junction bases left unmatched: 5. The CDR3 is 14 residues long. The CDR3 loop reads CASSTLQGNYGYTF. The CDR3 DNA is TGCGCCAGCAGCACCCTACAGGGGAACTATGGCTACACCTTC.

This clone occurred once. V and J are TRBV7-8 and TRBJ1-1; D perhaps matches TRBD1 (6 bases). The V gene lost 1 base and the J gene lost 10 bases, with 19 bases spanning the gap. From germline, CDR1 is SGHVS and CDR2 FQNEAQ. This CDR3 is built from 15 residues. The CDR3 loop reads CASSLEGWTAGGAFF. The CDR3 nucleotides are TGTGCCAGCAGCTTAGAGGGTTGGACAGCTGGCGGAGCTTTCTTT. Looking up the rest from reference TRBV7-8 and TRBJ1-1 gives the full variable domain: GAGVSQSPRYKVAKRGQDVALRCDPISGHVSLFWYQQALGQGPEFLTYFQNEAQLDKSGLPSDRFFAERPEGSVSTLKIQRTQQEDSAVYLCASSLEGWTAGGAFFGQGTRLTVV.

V and J are TRBV3-1 (or the pseudogene TRBV3-2) and TRBJ2-1, with TRBD2 matching over 8 bases. Germline CDR1 LGHDT, CDR2 YNNKEL (reference sequence). With 3 bases clipped from V and 3 bases from J, the junction kept 7 bases outside the gene matches. The CDR3 runs to 16 residues. CDR3 sequence (DNA): TGTGCCAGCAGCCAGGGAACCGGGACTAGCTACAATGAGCAGTTCTTC. Translation gives CASSQGTGTSYNEQFF.

Concerning this clone: Within the sample, other DNA sequences also encode this same CDR3. The chain uses TRBV12-3 or TRBV12-4 and TRBJ2-7, with D maybe TRBD2 (6 bases). V dropped 3 bases and J dropped 0 bases, with 6 bases sitting between them. The CDR3 runs 13 residues. The DNA for the CDR3 is TGTGCCAGCAGTTTGGGGGGCTCCTACGAGCAGTACTTC. It specifies CASSLGGSYEQYF.

The chain has TRBV7-3 and TRBJ2-7; no clear D gene. The V and J ends lost 6 bases and 3 bases respectively, with 6 bases between them. The CDR3 is made up of 11 amino acids. The germline V gene has CDR1 SGHTA and CDR2 FQGTGA. For the CDR3, the DNA is TGTGCCAGCAGTAATCTCTACGAGCAGTACTTC. Amino acids: CASSNLYEQYF. Full variable domain (remainder filled in from reference TRBV7-3 and TRBJ2-7): GAGVSQTPSNKVTEKGKYVELRCDPISGHTALYWYRQSLGQGPEFLIYFQGTGAADDSGLPNDRFFAVRPEGSVSTLKIQRTERGDSAVYLCASSNLYEQYFGPGTRLTVT.

The chain uses TRBV6-5 and TRBJ2-7, with 8 positions matching TRBD1. Germline values: CDR1 MNHEY, CDR2 SVGAGI. The length of the CDR3 is 14 residues. Unmatched junction bases numbered 7, after V lost 7 bases and J lost 2 bases. The CDR3 DNA sequence: TGTGCCAGCACCAAGGACAGGGCCCCCTACGAGCAGTACTTC. Its protein is CASTKDRAPYEQYF.